The 13 T cell receptor beta chains below were found in one sample sequenced in a study of OX40 agonist ivuxolimab in advanced cancers. Clones were read by immunoSEQ multiplex PCR, and TCRdb kept only the in-frame ones, dropping some. Seen here are about 36,000 clones, 65% to 85% observed once, and the top ten hold under 25%. Sequences were derived from CD4+ or CD8+ T cells sorted from blood, sampled in a trial of the OX40 agonist ivuxolimab. These receptors came from an adult with an advanced solid tumor such as melanoma, head and neck, liver or kidney cancer.

The rearrangement joins TRBV4-1 to TRBJ2-7, with D perhaps matching TRBD2 (6 bases). Trimming left V 3 bases short and J 2 bases short, with 14 bases between. The CDR3 is 15 residues long. CDR1 MGHRA and CDR2 YSYEKL come from the germline V gene. The CDR3 sequence is CASSQSRGEAYEQYF. The CDR3 bases are TGCGCCAGCAGCCAGAGTCGCGGGGAAGCCTACGAGCAGTACTTC.

The rearrangement links TRBV28 to TRBJ2-2; D gene unclear. The CDR3 is 14 residues long. The V end was cut by 1 base, the J end by 2 bases, with 5 bases between. Germline CDR1 and CDR2: MDHEN and SYDVKM. The CDR3 bases are TGTGCCAGCAGTTTATTCCTTAACACCGGGGAGCTGTTTTTT. As protein: CASSLFLNTGELFF.

This chain uses TRBV6-1 with TRBJ2-1, with 9 positions matching TRBD1. Germline-derived CDR1 and CDR2 are MNHNS and SASEGT. There are 13 residues in the CDR3. J was trimmed by 6 bases and V by 7 bases; bases with no gene match: 4. CDR3 in DNA: TGTGCCAGCAAGGGGGGACAGGGCAATGAGCAGTTCTTC. Amino acids: CASKGGQGNEQFF.

CDR3 coding DNA: TGTGCCAGCAGCCTGAACAGGGGGCGCGGCGGGGAGCTGTTTTTT. This codes for CASSLNRGRGGELFF. The rearrangement joins TRBV13 to TRBJ2-2; 9 bases fit TRBD1. The germline V gene has CDR1 PRHDT and CDR2 FYEKMQ (reference sequence). V dropped 5 bases and J dropped 7; count of bases not matched to a gene: 8. The CDR3 runs to 15 residues.

This clone was recorded once. The chain is built from TRBV7-8 and TRBJ1-1, with D unclear. This CDR3 is 13 amino acids long. Deletions cut 3 bases from V and 7 bases from J, with 12 bases between. CDR1 is SGHVS, CDR2 FQNEAQ, per germline. The CDR3 region is CASSLGIIGEAFF. CDR3 coding DNA: TGTGCCAGCAGCTTGGGGATTATCGGTGAAGCTTTCTTT.

The chain employs TRBV11-2 and TRBJ2-7; D remains ambiguous. The CDR3 consists of 12 residues. In germline, CDR1 is SGHAT, CDR2 FQNNGV. V lost 5 bases to trimming and J lost 5 bases, with 10 bases between them. The CDR3 sequence is CASSLGVHEQYF. For the CDR3, the DNA is TGTGCCAGCAGCCTCGGCGTCCACGAGCAGTACTTC.

The V gene is TRBV28, the J gene TRBJ2-2; the match to TRBD1 covers 11 bases. The length of the CDR3 is 17 residues. The germline V gene has CDR1 MDHEN and CDR2 SYDVKM. V lost 2 bases, J lost 0 bases, and 2 bases stayed unmatched. The CDR3 sequence: CASSLRDRGSNTGELFF. The CDR3 region has the DNA TGTGCCAGCAGTTTACGGGACAGGGGGTCGAACACCGGGGAGCTGTTTTTT.

The V call is TRBV7-9, the J call TRBJ2-2; perhaps TRBD1 as D (5 bases). V shed 2 bases and J shed 4 bases, with 20 bases lying between them. Germline CDR1 is SEHNR and CDR2 is FQNEAQ (reference sequence). The CDR3 is 18 amino acids. In DNA, the CDR3 is TGTGCCAGCAGCTTAATAAGGCCAACAGGCGTCCTCACCGGGGAGCTGTTTTTT. This translates into CASSLIRPTGVLTGELFF.

J is TRBJ2-3 and V is TRBV9; D might be TRBD2 (6 bases). The CDR3 extends over 14 amino acids. Trimming took 0 bases from V and 6 from J, leaving 11 bases between them. CDR1 SGDLS and CDR2 YYNGEE come from the germline V gene. The CDR3 region is CASSVAGAKDTQYF. The CDR3 DNA is TGTGCCAGCAGCGTAGCGGGAGCAAAGGATACGCAGTATTTT.

This clone was seen a few times. The rearrangement links TRBV13 to TRBJ1-1; D ambiguous. V was trimmed by 5 bases and J by 4 bases, leaving 14 bases between them. Germline V CDR1 and CDR2: PRHDT, FYEKMQ (reference sequence). CDR3 length equals 14 residues. CDR3 DNA sequence: TGTGCCAGCAGCCTAGACACTTGGAGCACTGAAGCTTTCTTT. Amino acid sequence: CASSLDTWSTEAFF.

In this sample, this clone turned up once. The gene calls are TRBV4-3 and TRBJ2-7, with D perhaps assigned TRBD1 or TRBD2 (5 bases each). This CDR3 region has 13 residues. V shed 1 base and J shed 3 bases, with 7 bases lying between them. CDR1 is LGHNA and CDR2 is YSLEER in the germline V gene. The CDR3 coding sequence is TGCGCCAGCAGCCAAGCGAGGGGCTACGAGCAGTACTTC. Protein product: CASSQARGYEQYF.

V is TRBV27 and J is TRBJ2-7, with D uncertain. CDR3 size: 14 residues. The germline CDR1 and CDR2 sequences are MNHEY and SMNVEV (reference sequence). V lost 4 bases and J lost 5, with 15 bases in between. The CDR3 DNA reads as TGTGCCAGCAGTTCCTCCCTCCGTGAGGACGAGCAGTACTTC. Its protein product is CASSSSLREDEQYF.

This sequence joins TRBV19 and TRBJ2-1; either TRBD1 or TRBD2 may supply D (6 bases each). The CDR3 has 13 amino acids. Trimming left V 5 bases short and J 7 bases short, with 12 bases between. CDR1 and CDR2 from the germline V gene are LNHDA and SQIVND (reference sequence). The CDR3 region is CASSWGAGNEQFF. CDR3 nucleotide sequence: TGTGCCAGTAGTTGGGGGGCGGGGAATGAGCAGTTCTTC.